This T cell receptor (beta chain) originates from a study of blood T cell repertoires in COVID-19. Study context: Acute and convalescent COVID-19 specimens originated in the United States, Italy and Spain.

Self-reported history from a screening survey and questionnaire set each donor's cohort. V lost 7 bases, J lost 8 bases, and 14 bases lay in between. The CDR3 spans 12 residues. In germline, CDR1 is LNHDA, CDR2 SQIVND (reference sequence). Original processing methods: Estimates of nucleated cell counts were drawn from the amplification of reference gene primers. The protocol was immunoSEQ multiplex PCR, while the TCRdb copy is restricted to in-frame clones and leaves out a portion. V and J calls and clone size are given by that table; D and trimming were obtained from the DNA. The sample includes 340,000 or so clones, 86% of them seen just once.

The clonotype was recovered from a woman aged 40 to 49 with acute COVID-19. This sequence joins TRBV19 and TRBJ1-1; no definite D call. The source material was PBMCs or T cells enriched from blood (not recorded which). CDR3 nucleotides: TGTGCCAGTATTTCATACTCCAGGGAAGCTTTCTTT. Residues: CASISYSREAFF.